The 8 T cell receptor beta chains in this list originate from one sample, sequenced in a study of neurological immune-mediated disorders (dated by TCRdb to about 2019). Library preparation used 5' RACE. Instrument on record: Illumina HiSeq 2500. TCRdb reanalyzed the raw reads on its own, using fastp at Q25 for trimming and MiXCR for clone calling, and kept in-frame beta chains. Every CDR3 protein is listed once, alongside the most common genes and DNA of its rows. Across this sample there are around 50,000 distinct CDR3 sequences, with 3.8% seen only once. 5.5% to 7.5% of the sample is taken by the ten largest. Sequencing was done on a sample of PBMCs. The receptor set was obtained from a man in his sixties with multiple sclerosis.

This clonotype was detected ten times or more. The chain couples TRBV7-8 to TRBJ2-1; 10 bases are shared with TRBD2. The CDR3 has 15 residues. The V and J ends lost 6 bases and 5 bases, in that order; junction bases with no gene match: 7. Germline-derived CDR1 and CDR2 are SGHVS and FQNEAQ. CDR3: CASRPTSGTHNEQFF. The CDR3 region has the DNA TGTGCCAGCAGACCAACTAGCGGGACCCACAATGAGCAGTTCTTC.

This clonotype was seen at least ten times. This sequence joins TRBV20-1 and TRBJ2-1; tentative D call: TRBD1 (6 bases). The ends were cut back, 6 bases at V and 8 bases at J, with 17 bases in the middle. Per the germline V gene, CDR1 is DFQATT and CDR2 is SNEGSKA (reference sequence). This CDR3 is 13 amino acids long. The CDR3 protein is CSARVGAEDEQFF. DNA for the CDR3: TGCAGTGCCCGTGTGGGGGCGGAAGATGAGCAGTTCTTC.

In its sample, this clonotype was seen many times. CDR3 amino acids: CATSSPHGTGSYNEQFF. Written as DNA, the CDR3 is TGTGCCACCAGCAGCCCTCACGGGACAGGGTCCTACAATGAGCAGTTCTTC. The chain couples TRBV15 to TRBJ2-1; 9 positions agree with TRBD1. V was clipped by 3 bases and J by 1 base; unmatched bases: 7. This CDR3 has 17 residues. Germline CDR1 reads LNHNV; CDR2 reads YYDKDF (reference sequence).

Ten or more counts support this clonotype. This rearrangement joins TRBV7-2 to TRBJ2-2, with D maybe TRBD2 (6 bases). Germline CDR1 reads SGHTA; CDR2 reads FQGNSA. The CDR3 length is 16 residues. V was pared by 0 bases and J by 2 bases, with 10 bases between. The CDR3 loop is CASSLAGGVNTGELFF. The DNA of the CDR3 is TGTGCCAGCAGCTTAGCGGGCGGGGTTAACACCGGGGAGCTGTTTTTT.

This clonotype has ten or more counts. The chain has TRBV6-6 and TRBJ1-3; possibly TRBD1 for D (6 bases). V lost 6 bases to trimming and J lost 2 bases, with 11 bases between them. The CDR3 runs to 14 residues. Per germline, CDR1 MNHNY and CDR2 SVGAGI (reference sequence). CDR3 region: CASRTGFTGNTIYF. The CDR3, as DNA: TGTGCCAGCAGGACAGGTTTCACTGGAAACACCATATATTTT.

Here the CDR3 reads CASSTTGTPFYGYTF. The CDR3 nucleotides are TGTGCCAGCAGTACTACTGGCACACCCTTCTATGGCTACACCTTC. The V gene is TRBV28, the J gene TRBJ1-2; no definite D call. V dropped 5 bases and J dropped 4 bases, with 17 bases sitting between them. There are 15 residues in the CDR3. CDR1 is MDHEN and CDR2 is SYDVKM in the germline V gene.

This clonotype was observed a few times. V and J are TRBV5-1 and TRBJ2-7; tentatively, D is TRBD2 (6 bases). Germline V lookup: CDR1 SGHRS, CDR2 YFSETQ. Trimming pared 3 bases from V and 0 bases from J, leaving 22 bases between. The CDR3 covers 18 residues. CDR3 DNA: TGCGCCAGCAGCTCCGAGCCCCTTCTAGCGACGAGCTCCTACGAGCAGTACTTC. Protein product: CASSSEPLLATSSYEQYF. Drawing the rest from reference TRBV5-1 and TRBJ2-7, the complete variable domain is KAGVTQTPRYLIKTRGQQVTLSCSPISGHRSVSWYQQTPGQGLQFLFEYFSETQRNKGNFPGRFSGRQFSNSRSEMNVSTLELGDSALYLCASSSEPLLATSSYEQYFGPGTRLTVT.

This clonotype appeared many times. The chain joins TRBV29-1 to TRBJ1-1, with a tentative D call TRBD1 (5 bases). This CDR3 spans 12 amino acids. Trimming removed 6 bases from V and 6 bases from J, with 14 bases in between. Germline CDR1 and CDR2: SQVTM and ANQGSEA. The CDR3 loop is CSVGRGIAEAFF. The CDR3 DNA reads as TGCAGCGTCGGACGGGGGATCGCTGAAGCTTTCTTT.